This T cell receptor beta chain is drawn from a study of T-cell reconstitution after alpha-beta-depleted transplantation in children. Researchers prepared the TCRbeta library using unique molecular identifiers, the study reports. TCRdb re-analysed the PCR reads in MiXCR, keeping a single row per CDR3 protein. The sample holds around 410,000 distinct CDR3 sequences; about 11% are singletons and the top ten take nearly 5.5%. Per the germline V gene, CDR1 is LNHDA and CDR2 is SQIVND (reference sequence). V was pared by 2 bases and J by 6 bases, with 6 bases of the junction left unmatched. This CDR3 is 15 amino acids long.

The sequencing used PBMCs from the stem cell graft donor, collected from the stem cell graft. The chain employs TRBV19 and TRBJ2-1; 8 bases agree with TRBD1. This TCR derives from a human donor who donated a stem cell graft to a child with acute myeloid leukemia. Here the CDR3 reads CASSIWTGIFNEQFF. CDR3 in DNA: TGTGCCAGTAGTATATGGACAGGGATTTTCAATGAGCAGTTCTTC.